The TCR beta chain under discussion was sequenced for a study of T cell repertoires in cytomegalovirus infection. Overall study results and limits: There were HLA-C-restricted CMV-specific TCR beta clonotypes dominating the ex vivo response. Based on cumulative public TCR beta family frequency, carriers of CMV plus the relevant HLA were identified.

On this clonotype: Its antigen is as yet unknown.

One entry per CDR3 protein, called by TCRdb with MiXCR from the reads. This sample has 150,000 or so distinct CDR3 sequences, with around 22% found just once. This CDR3 is 13 amino acids long. Trimming shortened V by 3 bases and J by 1 base, and 3 bases separated the two germline ends. From germline, CDR1 is KGHSH and CDR2 LQKENI. The receptor's source is a human donor in good health (CMV status not recorded). Some clones in this sample may be carry-over from other donors' samples. The chain employs TRBV18 and TRBJ2-2; D is uncertain. The material sequenced was PBMCs. CDR3 protein: CASSPENTGELFF. The CDR3 bases are TGTGCCAGCTCACCGGAGAACACCGGGGAGCTGTTTTTT.